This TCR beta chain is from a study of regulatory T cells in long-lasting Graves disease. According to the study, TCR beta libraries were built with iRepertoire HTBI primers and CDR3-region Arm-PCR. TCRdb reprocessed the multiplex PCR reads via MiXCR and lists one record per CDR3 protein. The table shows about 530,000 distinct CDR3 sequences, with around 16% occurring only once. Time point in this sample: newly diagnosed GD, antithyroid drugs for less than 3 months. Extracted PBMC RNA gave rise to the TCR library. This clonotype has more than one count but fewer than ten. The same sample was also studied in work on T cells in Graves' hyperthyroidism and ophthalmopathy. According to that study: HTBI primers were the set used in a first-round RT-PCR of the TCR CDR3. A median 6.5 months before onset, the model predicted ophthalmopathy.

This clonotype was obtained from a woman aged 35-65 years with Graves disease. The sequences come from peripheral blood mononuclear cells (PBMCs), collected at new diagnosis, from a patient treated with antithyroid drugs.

For the CDR3, the DNA is TGTGCCAGCAGCCCCCTCGGCGTGAACATTCAGTACTTC. This sequence encodes CASSPLGVNIQYF. The chain joins TRBV6-1 to TRBJ2-4; D ambiguous. The CDR3 sequence is 13 residues long. The V and J ends lost 6 bases and 7 bases respectively, with 13 bases between them. From germline, CDR1 is MNHNS and CDR2 SASEGT.